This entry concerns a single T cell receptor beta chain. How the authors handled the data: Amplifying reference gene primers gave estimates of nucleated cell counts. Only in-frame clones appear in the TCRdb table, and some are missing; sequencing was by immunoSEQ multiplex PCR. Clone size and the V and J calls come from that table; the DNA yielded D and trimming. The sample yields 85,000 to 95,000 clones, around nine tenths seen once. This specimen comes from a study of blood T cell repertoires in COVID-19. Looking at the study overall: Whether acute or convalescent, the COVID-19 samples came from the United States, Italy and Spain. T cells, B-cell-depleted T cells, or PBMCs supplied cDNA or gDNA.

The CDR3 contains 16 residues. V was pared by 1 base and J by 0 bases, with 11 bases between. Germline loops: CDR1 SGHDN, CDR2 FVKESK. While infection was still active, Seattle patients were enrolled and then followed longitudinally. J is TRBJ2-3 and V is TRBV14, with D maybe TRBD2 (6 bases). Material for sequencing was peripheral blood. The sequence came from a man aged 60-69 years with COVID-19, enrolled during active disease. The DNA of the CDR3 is TGTGCCAGCAGCCAAGTGGCGGGACTTAGCACAGATACGCAGTATTTT. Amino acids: CASSQVAGLSTDTQYF.